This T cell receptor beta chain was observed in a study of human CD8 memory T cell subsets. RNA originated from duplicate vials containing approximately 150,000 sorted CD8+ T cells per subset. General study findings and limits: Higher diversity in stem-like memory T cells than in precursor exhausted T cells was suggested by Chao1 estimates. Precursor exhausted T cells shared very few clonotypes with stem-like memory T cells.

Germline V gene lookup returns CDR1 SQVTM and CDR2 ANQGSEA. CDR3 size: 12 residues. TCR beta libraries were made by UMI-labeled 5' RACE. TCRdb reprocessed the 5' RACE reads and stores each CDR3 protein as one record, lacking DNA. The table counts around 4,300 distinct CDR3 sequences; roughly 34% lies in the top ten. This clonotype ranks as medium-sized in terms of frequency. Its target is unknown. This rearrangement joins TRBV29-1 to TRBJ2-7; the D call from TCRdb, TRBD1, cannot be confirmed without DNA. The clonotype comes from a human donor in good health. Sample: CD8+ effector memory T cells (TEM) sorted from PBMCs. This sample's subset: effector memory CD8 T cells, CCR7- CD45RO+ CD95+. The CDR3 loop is CSAGTGNYEQYF.